A selection of T cell receptor beta chains follows, all from one sample in a study of molecular identifiers for immune sequencing clone quantification. In TCRdb, the PCR reads were re-called with MiXCR into one record per CDR3 protein. The table lists just under 650,000 distinct CDR3 sequences, just under 20% of them singletons. Specimen: naive CD8+ T cells from blood, with Jurkat cell RNA spiked in. Receptor source: a human donor in good health. Some libraries in this study had Jurkat cell RNA spiked in. Both conserved end residues are part of each CDR3. Fields, in order: J gene, D gene, V gene, clone size, CDR3 DNA, CDR3 protein. A D gene is named only where the DNA matches it firmly. The size field is filled for only some rows; it gives once, few, many or a size class.

j_gene: TRBJ2-5; d_gene: .; v_gene: TRBV7-9; abundance: few; CDR3nt: TGTGCCAGCAGCTTAGTGGCGGGGGCGACCCTATTCCAAGAGACCCAGTACTTC; CDR3aa: CASSLVAGATLFQETQYF
j_gene: TRBJ2-5; d_gene: .; v_gene: TRBV4-3; abundance: many; CDR3nt: TGCGCCAGCAGCCAAAACGTGCCGGGAGCGTACCAAGAGACCCAGTACTTC; CDR3aa: CASSQNVPGAYQETQYF
j_gene: TRBJ2-2; d_gene: .; v_gene: TRBV15; abundance: .; CDR3nt: TGTGCCACCAGCCGAGAAAAGGGGCTCGGGGAGCTGTTTTTT; CDR3aa: CATSREKGLGELFF
j_gene: TRBJ2-7; d_gene: TRBD2; v_gene: TRBV27; abundance: many; CDR3nt: TGTGCCAGCAGTACGGGACTAGCGGGGGTATTGCCCTCCTACGAGCAGTACTTC; CDR3aa: CASSTGLAGVLPSYEQYF
j_gene: TRBJ1-5; d_gene: TRBD1; v_gene: TRBV28; abundance: .; CDR3nt: TGTGCCAGCAGCTACAGGGGTGAGGGCAATCAGCCCCAGCATTTT; CDR3aa: CASSYRGEGNQPQHF
j_gene: TRBJ1-4; d_gene: .; v_gene: TRBV9; abundance: .; CDR3nt: TGTGCCAGCAGCGGGGACGGGGTTATGGGTGAAAAACTGTTTTTT; CDR3aa: CASSGDGVMGEKLFF
j_gene: TRBJ2-3; d_gene: TRBD2; v_gene: TRBV7-9; abundance: many; CDR3nt: TGTGCCAGCAGCCCCGCTCGGGGGGAGACTAGCGGGAAGAGCACAGATACGCAGTATTTT; CDR3aa: CASSPARGETSGKSTDTQYF
j_gene: TRBJ2-2; d_gene: .; v_gene: TRBV13; abundance: few; CDR3nt: TGTGCCAGCAGCGAGGCAGGGCAAAACACCGGGGAGCTGTTTTTT; CDR3aa: CASSEAGQNTGELFF
j_gene: TRBJ2-1; d_gene: .; v_gene: TRBV10-3; abundance: few; CDR3nt: TGTGCCATCAGTGAGGGGGGACGGGACTCCTACAATGAGCAGTTCTTC; CDR3aa: CAISEGGRDSYNEQFF
j_gene: TRBJ1-1; d_gene: TRBD1; v_gene: TRBV5-6; abundance: few; CDR3nt: TGTGCCAGCAGCGCCTGGACAGGGGGCATGAACACTGAAGCTTTCTTT; CDR3aa: CASSAWTGGMNTEAFF
j_gene: TRBJ2-1; d_gene: .; v_gene: TRBV27; abundance: .; CDR3nt: TGTGCCAGCAGTTTATCGACAGGCGGGAGCTCCTACAATGAGCAGTTCTTC; CDR3aa: CASSLSTGGSSYNEQFF
j_gene: TRBJ1-6; d_gene: .; v_gene: TRBV7-2; abundance: many; CDR3nt: TGTGCCAGCAGCTCTGTTACAGATTGGGATGGATCACCCCTCCACTTT; CDR3aa: CASSSVTDWDGSPLHF
j_gene: TRBJ2-1; d_gene: .; v_gene: TRBV3-1; abundance: .; CDR3nt: TGTGCCAGCAGCCAAGAACGGAATGAGCAGTTCTTC; CDR3aa: CASSQERNEQFF
j_gene: TRBJ2-5; d_gene: .; v_gene: TRBV4-3; abundance: many; CDR3nt: TGCGCCAGCAGCCAGGGCCCCGGGACTGACCAAGAGACCCAGTACTTC; CDR3aa: CASSQGPGTDQETQYF
j_gene: TRBJ2-1; d_gene: TRBD1; v_gene: TRBV15; abundance: many; CDR3nt: TGTGCCACCAGCATACGGGACAGGGGTTACAATGAGCAGTTCTTC; CDR3aa: CATSIRDRGYNEQFF
j_gene: TRBJ2-3; d_gene: .; v_gene: TRBV7-3; abundance: few; CDR3nt: TGTGCCAGCAGCCAGCAGGGGCTGGGAGATACGCAGTATTTT; CDR3aa: CASSQQGLGDTQYF
j_gene: TRBJ2-2; d_gene: .; v_gene: TRBV19; abundance: .; CDR3nt: TGTGCCAGTAGTATTCCGACGGGGACCGGGGAGCTGTTTTTT; CDR3aa: CASSIPTGTGELFF
j_gene: TRBJ2-5; d_gene: .; v_gene: TRBV4-2; abundance: many; CDR3nt: TGTGCCAGCAGCCAGTTCCGTGGACCACAAGAGACCCAGTACTTC; CDR3aa: CASSQFRGPQETQYF
j_gene: TRBJ2-7; d_gene: .; v_gene: TRBV6-2/TRBV6-3; abundance: many; CDR3nt: TGTGCCAGCAGTTACCTCGGACAGAACGAGCAGTACTTC; CDR3aa: CASSYLGQNEQYF
j_gene: TRBJ2-3; d_gene: .; v_gene: TRBV15; abundance: .; CDR3nt: TGTGCCACCAGCAGAGATCGGGGCGTAGCGACAGATACGCAGTATTTT; CDR3aa: CATSRDRGVATDTQYF
j_gene: TRBJ2-3; d_gene: TRBD2; v_gene: TRBV11-2; abundance: many; CDR3nt: TGTGCCAGCAGCCAGGGACTAGCGGGAGGCTTTAGCCTAGATACGCAGTATTTT; CDR3aa: CASSQGLAGGFSLDTQYF
j_gene: TRBJ1-1; d_gene: .; v_gene: TRBV6-1; abundance: many; CDR3nt: TGTGCCAGCTGCGACGGATTGAACACTGAAGCTTTCTTT; CDR3aa: CASCDGLNTEAFF
j_gene: TRBJ1-6; d_gene: .; v_gene: TRBV6-2/TRBV6-3; abundance: many; CDR3nt: TGTGCCAGCAGTTACACGGGACCGGAGTATAATTCACCCCTCCACTTT; CDR3aa: CASSYTGPEYNSPLHF
j_gene: TRBJ2-2; d_gene: .; v_gene: TRBV6-2/TRBV6-3; abundance: many; CDR3nt: TGTGCCAGCAGCCCGTTCCCGGGCAGGGAGGACACCGGGGAGCTGTTTTTT; CDR3aa: CASSPFPGREDTGELFF
j_gene: TRBJ2-1; d_gene: TRBD2; v_gene: TRBV7-9; abundance: once; CDR3nt: TGTGCCAGCAGCTTGGGGACTAGCGGGAGGCGGTACAATGAGCAGTTCTTC; CDR3aa: CASSLGTSGRRYNEQFF
j_gene: TRBJ2-1; d_gene: TRBD2; v_gene: TRBV4-1; abundance: many; CDR3nt: TGCGCCAGCAGTCGCAGGGAGCTAGCGGGATCATACAATGAGCAGTTCTTC; CDR3aa: CASSRRELAGSYNEQFF
j_gene: TRBJ1-1; d_gene: .; v_gene: TRBV6-5; abundance: many; CDR3nt: TGTGCCAGCAGTTACTCTTTTGTGGGGGGGGTAAGCCTTTGGAGCGTGGACACTGAAGCTTTCTTT; CDR3aa: CASSYSFVGGVSLWSVDTEAFF
j_gene: TRBJ1-1; d_gene: .; v_gene: TRBV24-1; abundance: many; CDR3nt: TGTGCCACCAGTCGTACCTCAACGACAGTCCCGAACACTGAAGCTTTCTTT; CDR3aa: CATSRTSTTVPNTEAFF
j_gene: TRBJ2-7; d_gene: .; v_gene: TRBV6-2/TRBV6-3; abundance: .; CDR3nt: TGTGCCAGCAGTTACTCAGTACAGGGTGCCTACGAGCAGTGCTTC; CDR3aa: CASSYSVQGAYEQCF
j_gene: TRBJ2-3; d_gene: TRBD2; v_gene: TRBV7-8; abundance: many; CDR3nt: TGTGCCAGCATCCCCGTGGAGAGCGGGGGGACCACAGATACGCAGTATTTT; CDR3aa: CASIPVESGGTTDTQYF
j_gene: TRBJ2-3; d_gene: .; v_gene: TRBV4-3; abundance: many; CDR3nt: TGCGCCAGCAGCCAAGATTGGCCCCTCTCCCCAACAGATACGCAGTATTTT; CDR3aa: CASSQDWPLSPTDTQYF
j_gene: TRBJ2-2; d_gene: .; v_gene: TRBV11-2; abundance: .; CDR3nt: TGTGCCAGCAGCTTAGAAGGAGGGAGGCACACCGGGGAGCTGTTTTTT; CDR3aa: CASSLEGGRHTGELFF
j_gene: TRBJ1-1; d_gene: .; v_gene: TRBV6-2/TRBV6-3; abundance: .; CDR3nt: TGTGCCAGCAGCCATGACGGGAACATTGAAGCTTTCTTT; CDR3aa: CASSHDGNIEAFF
j_gene: TRBJ1-1; d_gene: TRBD1; v_gene: TRBV28; abundance: .; CDR3nt: TGTGCCAGCACCTATTTCGCGGACAGGGGAGGGGGTGAAGCTTTCTTT; CDR3aa: CASTYFADRGGGEAFF
j_gene: TRBJ1-2; d_gene: .; v_gene: TRBV6-1; abundance: many; CDR3nt: TGTGCCAGCAGTGAAAGAGAAACAGGGATCCATGGCTACACCTTC; CDR3aa: CASSERETGIHGYTF
j_gene: TRBJ2-5; d_gene: .; v_gene: TRBV7-6; abundance: many; CDR3nt: TGTGCCAGCAGCTTAGCAGGACAGCCTCCTACAGAGACCCAGTACTTC; CDR3aa: CASSLAGQPPTETQYF
j_gene: TRBJ2-7; d_gene: .; v_gene: TRBV14; abundance: few; CDR3nt: TGTGCCAGCAGCCAAGGGGGGGGGGCTTTGAACGAGCAGTACTTC; CDR3aa: CASSQGGGALNEQYF
j_gene: TRBJ1-2; d_gene: TRBD1; v_gene: TRBV4-3; abundance: few; CDR3nt: TGCGCCAGCAGCCAAGATCCAACGACAGGGGATGGGGGCTACACCTTC; CDR3aa: CASSQDPTTGDGGYTF
j_gene: TRBJ1-4; d_gene: .; v_gene: TRBV7-9; abundance: many; CDR3nt: TGTGCCAGCAGCCCCCGCGGGAGAAGGGATAATGAAAAACTGTTTTTT; CDR3aa: CASSPRGRRDNEKLFF
j_gene: TRBJ2-7; d_gene: TRBD2; v_gene: TRBV20-1; abundance: many; CDR3nt: TGCAGTGCTAGAGATCGGGGGGTAACCTACGAGCAGTACTTC; CDR3aa: CSARDRGVTYEQYF
j_gene: TRBJ2-3; d_gene: .; v_gene: TRBV7-9; abundance: many; CDR3nt: TGTGCCAGCAGTTGGGGCTCCGATACGCAGTATTTT; CDR3aa: CASSWGSDTQYF
j_gene: TRBJ1-4; d_gene: .; v_gene: TRBV12-3/TRBV12-4; abundance: many; CDR3nt: TGTGCCAGCAGTTCCTCAGGGGATGAAAAACTGTTTTTT; CDR3aa: CASSSSGDEKLFF
j_gene: TRBJ2-1; d_gene: TRBD2; v_gene: TRBV4-3; abundance: .; CDR3nt: TGCGCCAGCAGCCAGGAGCGGGGGGGCTTGTGCAATGAGCAGTTCTTC; CDR3aa: CASSQERGGLCNEQFF
j_gene: TRBJ2-7; d_gene: TRBD2; v_gene: TRBV7-2; abundance: many; CDR3nt: TGTGCCAGCAGCCCTAACCCTAGCGGGTACGAGCAGTACTTC; CDR3aa: CASSPNPSGYEQYF
j_gene: TRBJ2-7; d_gene: TRBD2; v_gene: TRBV4-1; abundance: many; CDR3nt: TGCGCCAGCAGCCAAGTTGGCGGGGGGGCCCACGAGCAGTACTTC; CDR3aa: CASSQVGGGAHEQYF
j_gene: TRBJ2-5; d_gene: .; v_gene: TRBV29-1; abundance: many; CDR3nt: TGCAGCGTTGAGATCGGGGGACAGTTAAAGGAGACCCAGTACTTC; CDR3aa: CSVEIGGQLKETQYF